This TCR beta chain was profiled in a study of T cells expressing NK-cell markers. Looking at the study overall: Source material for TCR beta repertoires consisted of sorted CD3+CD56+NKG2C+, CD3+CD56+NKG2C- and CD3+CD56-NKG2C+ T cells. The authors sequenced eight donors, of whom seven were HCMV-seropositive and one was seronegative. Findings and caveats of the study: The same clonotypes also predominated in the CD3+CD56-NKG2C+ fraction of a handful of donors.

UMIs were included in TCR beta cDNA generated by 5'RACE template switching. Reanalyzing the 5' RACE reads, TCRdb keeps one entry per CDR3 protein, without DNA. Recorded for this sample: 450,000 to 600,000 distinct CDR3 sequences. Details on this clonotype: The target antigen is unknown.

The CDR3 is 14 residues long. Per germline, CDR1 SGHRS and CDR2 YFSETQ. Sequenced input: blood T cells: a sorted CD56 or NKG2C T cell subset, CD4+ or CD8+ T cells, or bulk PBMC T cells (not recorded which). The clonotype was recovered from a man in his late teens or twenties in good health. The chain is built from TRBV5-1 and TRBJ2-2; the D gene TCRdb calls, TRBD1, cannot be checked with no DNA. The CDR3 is CASSEGTEAGELFF. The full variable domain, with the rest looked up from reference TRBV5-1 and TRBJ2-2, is KAGVTQTPRYLIKTRGQQVTLSCSPISGHRSVSWYQQTPGQGLQFLFEYFSETQRNKGNFPGRFSGRQFSNSRSEMNVSTLELGDSALYLCASSEGTEAGELFFGEGSRLTVL.